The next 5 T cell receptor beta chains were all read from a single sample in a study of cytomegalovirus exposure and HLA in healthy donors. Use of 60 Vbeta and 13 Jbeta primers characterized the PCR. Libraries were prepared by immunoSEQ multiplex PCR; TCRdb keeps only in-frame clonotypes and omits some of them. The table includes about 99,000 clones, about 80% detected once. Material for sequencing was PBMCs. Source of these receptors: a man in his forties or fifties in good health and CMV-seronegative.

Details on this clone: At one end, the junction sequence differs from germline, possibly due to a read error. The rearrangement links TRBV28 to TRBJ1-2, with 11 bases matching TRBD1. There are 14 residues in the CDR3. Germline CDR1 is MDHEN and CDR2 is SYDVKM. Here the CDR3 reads CANSFGQGAYGYTF. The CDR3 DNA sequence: TGTGCCAACAGTTTCGGACAGGGGGCGTATGGCTACACCTTC.

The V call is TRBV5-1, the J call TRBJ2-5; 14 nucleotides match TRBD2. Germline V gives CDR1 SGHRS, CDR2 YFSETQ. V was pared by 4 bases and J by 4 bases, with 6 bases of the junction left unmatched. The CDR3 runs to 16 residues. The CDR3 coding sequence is TGCGCCAGCAGCCTGGGGACTAGCGGGAGAGTAGAGACCCAGTACTTC. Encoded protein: CASSLGTSGRVETQYF. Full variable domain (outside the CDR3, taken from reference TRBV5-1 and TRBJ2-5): KAGVTQTPRYLIKTRGQQVTLSCSPISGHRSVSWYQQTPGQGLQFLFEYFSETQRNKGNFPGRFSGRQFSNSRSEMNVSTLELGDSALYLCASSLGTSGRVETQYFGPGTRLLVL.

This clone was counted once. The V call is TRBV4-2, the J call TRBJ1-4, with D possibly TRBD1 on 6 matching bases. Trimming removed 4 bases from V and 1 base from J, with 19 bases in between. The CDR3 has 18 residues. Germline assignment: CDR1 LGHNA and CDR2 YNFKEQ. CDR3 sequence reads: CASSLGRQVPVTNEKLFF. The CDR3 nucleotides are TGTGCCAGCAGCCTAGGACGACAGGTGCCGGTAACTAATGAAAAACTGTTTTTT.

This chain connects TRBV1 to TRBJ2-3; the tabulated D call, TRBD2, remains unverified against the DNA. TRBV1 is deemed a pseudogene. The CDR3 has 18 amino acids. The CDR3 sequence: CTSSQGRKLAGELNTQYF. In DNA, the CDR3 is TGCACCAGCAGCCAAGGGCGTAAACTAGCGGGAGAATTGAATACGCAGTATTTT.

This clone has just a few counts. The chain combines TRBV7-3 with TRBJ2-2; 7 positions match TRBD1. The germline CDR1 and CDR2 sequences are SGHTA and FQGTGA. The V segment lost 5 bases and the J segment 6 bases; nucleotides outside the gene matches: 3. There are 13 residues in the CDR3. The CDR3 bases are TGTGCCAGCAGCATGACAGGGTCCGGGGAGCTGTTTTTT. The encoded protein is CASSMTGSGELFF.